The entry that follows covers one TCR beta chain sequence. Its antigen is still unknown. This record belongs to a study of T cells expressing NK-cell markers (dated by TCRdb to the early 2020s). Regarding the study in general: About eight donors provided sorted CD3+CD56+NKG2C+, CD3+CD56+NKG2C- and CD3+CD56-NKG2C+ T-cell subsets, whose TCR beta-chain repertoires were profiled. Of the eight sequenced donors, seven were found to be HCMV-seropositive and one was found to be HCMV-seronegative. Illumina HiSeq 2000/2500, MiSeq or NextSeq was used to sequence libraries as 2 x 150 bp reads. The study sequenced eight donors, all healthy volunteers chosen at random: three men and five women.

Reading the germline V gene gives CDR1 MNHEY and CDR2 SVGAGI. The CDR3 starts with the cysteine, ends with the phenylalanine, and has 14 residues. The coding DNA is unavailable. Instrument used: Illumina HiSeq 2000. 5'RACE template switching, by which a universal primer site and unique molecular identifiers were added, was used to make TCR beta cDNA libraries. cDNA synthesis was primed from the TCR beta constant segment, followed by two successive PCR amplification steps. Turning to the authors' computational methods: Reads were demultiplexed and grouped by UMI with MIGEC, and clonotypes were assembled and quantified with MiTCR. To exclude erroneous sequences, any TCR cDNA sequence not supported by at least two reads was discarded. The tcR package was used for downstream repertoire analysis, and clonotypes were matched between fractions using CDR3 nucleotide sequence together with V segment. VDJmatch was used to annotate antigen specificity against VDJdb, with one amino acid substitution in CDR3 permitted. TCRdb reprocessed the reads, reporting each CDR3 protein sequence once and no DNA. It is TCRdb's table, rather than the study itself, that gives the V and J calls and clone size. The sample table gives some 140,000 distinct CDR3 sequences. 37% of the sample comes from the top ten.

To determine HCMV serostatus, a commercial ELISA kit was used to detect HCMV-specific IgG in serum. Peripheral blood mononuclear cells were isolated from blood by Ficoll density gradient centrifugation. Study-level results and caveats: Those dominant clonotypes were again the most abundant among CD3+CD56-NKG2C+ cells in a handful of donors, at 28.3-60.1%. In five to seven donors, the dominant CD3+CD56+NKG2C+ clonotypes were found to rank among the top 10 CD8+ clonotypes and to make up about 1.0-7.5% of CD8+ T cells. Whether the expanded NKG2C-expressing T cell clones were specific for HCMV antigens remained unclear.

Sequenced input: blood T cells: a sorted CD56 or NKG2C T cell subset, CD4+ or CD8+ T cells, or bulk PBMC T cells (not recorded which). This TCR derives from a woman aged 50 to 65 in good health. Donor details come from another sample of the same person, matched by shared clones. The receptor chain draws on TRBV6-5 and TRBJ1-4. The CDR3: CASSPDTLDEKLFF.